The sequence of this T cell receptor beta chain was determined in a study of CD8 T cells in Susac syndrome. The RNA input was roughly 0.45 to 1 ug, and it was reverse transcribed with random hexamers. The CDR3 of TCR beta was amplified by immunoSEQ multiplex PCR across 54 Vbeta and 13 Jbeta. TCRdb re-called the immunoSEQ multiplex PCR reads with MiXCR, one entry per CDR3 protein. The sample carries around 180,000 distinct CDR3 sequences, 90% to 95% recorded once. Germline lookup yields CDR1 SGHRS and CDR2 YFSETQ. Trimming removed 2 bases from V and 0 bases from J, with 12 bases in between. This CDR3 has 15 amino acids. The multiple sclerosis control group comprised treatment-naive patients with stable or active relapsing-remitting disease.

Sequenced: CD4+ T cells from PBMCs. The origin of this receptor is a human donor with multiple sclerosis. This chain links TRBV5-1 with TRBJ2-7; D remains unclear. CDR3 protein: CASSLVGESSYEQYF. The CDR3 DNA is TGCGCCAGCAGCTTAGTCGGAGAAAGCTCCTACGAGCAGTACTTC.